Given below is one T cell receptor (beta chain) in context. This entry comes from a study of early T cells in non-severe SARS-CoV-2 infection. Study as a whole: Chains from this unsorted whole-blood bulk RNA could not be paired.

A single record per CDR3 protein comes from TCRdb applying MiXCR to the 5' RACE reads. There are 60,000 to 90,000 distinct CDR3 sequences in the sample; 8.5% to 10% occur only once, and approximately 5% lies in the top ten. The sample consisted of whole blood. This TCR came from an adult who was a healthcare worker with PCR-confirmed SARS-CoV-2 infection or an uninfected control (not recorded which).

The DNA for the CDR3 is TGTGCCAGCTCTGTGGGAACAGGGGCGACCCAGTACTTC. Translating gives CASSVGTGATQYF. This chain links TRBV27 with TRBJ2-5; 7 nucleotides match TRBD1. Germline V gene lookup returns CDR1 MNHEY and CDR2 SMNVEV (reference sequence). CDR3 length equals 13 residues. The junction had 10 bases not matched to a gene; V was cut back by 8 bases and J by 7 bases.